This is a list of T cell receptor beta chains from one sample in a study of beta chain features in type 1 diabetes. Clones were sequenced by immunoSEQ multiplex PCR, and TCRdb holds only the in-frame ones, with some missing. The table shows 300,000 or so clones, with roughly an eighth occurring only once. The specimen sequenced was naive CD4+ T cells from blood. These receptors originate from a young man with type 1 diabetes. Both conserved end residues are part of each CDR3. The D gene is left open where the match is weak. Size tells how often a clone was seen (once, few, many) or the class of an expanded clone, and some rows leave it out.

-	TRBV5-1	TRBJ2-5	TRBD1	CASSLARGKETQYF	TGCGCCAGCAGCTTGGCCAGGGGGAAAGAGACCCAGTACTTC
-	TRBV20-1	TRBJ1-1	-	CSAVMNTEAFF	TGCAGTGCTGTCATGAACACTGAAGCTTTCTTT
few	TRBV19	TRBJ2-4	TRBD1	CASSPDRAAKNIQYF	TGTGCCAGTAGCCCAGACAGGGCAGCCAAAAACATTCAGTACTTC
few	TRBV29-1	TRBJ2-1	TRBD2	CSVAKLAGTSYNEQFF	TGCAGCGTAGCGAAACTAGCGGGGACCTCCTACAATGAGCAGTTCTTC
-	TRBV28	TRBJ1-1	TRBD1	CASSLPGGAIIEAFF	TGTGCCAGCAGTTTGCCAGGGGGCGCGATCATAGAAGCTTTCTTT
few	TRBV7-3	TRBJ2-5	TRBD2	CASSPGAGGAETQYF	TGTGCCAGCAGCCCAGGGGCGGGAGGGGCTGAGACCCAGTACTTC
few	TRBV18	TRBJ2-3	-	CASSPDLLEPQYF	TGTGCCAGCTCACCCGACCTACTAGAGCCGCAGTATTTT
-	TRBV30	TRBJ2-5	TRBD1	CAWSRTGVQETQYF	TGTGCCTGGAGTCGTACAGGGGTACAAGAGACCCAGTACTTC
few	TRBV28	TRBJ2-7	-	CASNVPGYEQYF	TGTGCCAGCAACGTCCCAGGCTACGAGCAGTACTTC
-	TRBV29-1	TRBJ1-1	TRBD1	CSAGTGNTEAFF	TGCAGCGCCGGGACAGGGAACACTGAAGCTTTCTTT
-	TRBV7-8	TRBJ2-5	TRBD1	CASSLDREETQYF	TGTGCCAGCAGTTTGGACAGGGAAGAGACCCAGTACTTC
-	TRBV18	TRBJ1-2	TRBD1	CASSPPNRGDNYGYTF	TGTGCCAGCTCACCACCGAACAGGGGCGATAACTATGGCTACACCTTC
-	TRBV27	TRBJ2-3	-	CASTRDFSTDTQYF	TGTGCCAGCACCCGGGACTTCAGCACAGATACGCAGTATTTT
-	TRBV6-4	TRBJ2-1	-	CASSPTQGSYNEQFF	TGTGCCAGCAGTCCGACACAGGGATCCTACAATGAGCAGTTCTTC
-	TRBV7-9	TRBJ2-3	TRBD2	CASSSFYASGDTDTQYF	TGTGCCAGCAGCTCCTTCTACGCTAGCGGGGACACAGATACGCAGTATTTT
-	TRBV18	TRBJ2-7	-	CASSPTGIYEQYF	TGTGCCAGCTCCCCCACAGGGATCTACGAGCAGTACTTC
-	TRBV7-9	TRBJ2-3	-	CASSSPERETDTQYF	TGTGCCAGCAGCTCTCCTGAACGGGAGACAGATACGCAGTATTTT
-	TRBV18	TRBJ2-7	-	CASSPGSTYEQYF	TGTGCCAGCTCACCCGGGTCTACCTACGAGCAGTACTTC